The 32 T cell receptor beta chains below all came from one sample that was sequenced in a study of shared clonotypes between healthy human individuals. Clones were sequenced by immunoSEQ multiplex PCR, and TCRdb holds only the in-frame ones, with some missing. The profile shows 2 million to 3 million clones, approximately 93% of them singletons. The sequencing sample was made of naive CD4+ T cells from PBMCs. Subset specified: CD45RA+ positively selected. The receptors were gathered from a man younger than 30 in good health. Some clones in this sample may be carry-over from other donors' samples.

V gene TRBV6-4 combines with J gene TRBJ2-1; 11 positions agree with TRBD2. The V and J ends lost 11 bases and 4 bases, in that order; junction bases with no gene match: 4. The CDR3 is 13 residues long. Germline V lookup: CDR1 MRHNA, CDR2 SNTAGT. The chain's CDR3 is CAAGTSGYNEQFF. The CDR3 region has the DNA TGTGCCGCAGGGACTAGCGGTTACAATGAGCAGTTCTTC.

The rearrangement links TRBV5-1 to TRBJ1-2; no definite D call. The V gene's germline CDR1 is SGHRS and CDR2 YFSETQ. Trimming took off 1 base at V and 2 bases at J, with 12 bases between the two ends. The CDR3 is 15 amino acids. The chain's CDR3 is CASSLRNGPNYGYTF. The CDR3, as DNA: TGCGCCAGCAGCTTGAGGAACGGCCCCAACTATGGCTACACCTTC.

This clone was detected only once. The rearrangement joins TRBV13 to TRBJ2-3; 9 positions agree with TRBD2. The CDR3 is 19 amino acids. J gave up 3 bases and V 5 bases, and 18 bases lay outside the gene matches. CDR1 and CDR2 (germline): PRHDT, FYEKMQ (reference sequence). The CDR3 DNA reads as TGTGCCAGCAGCCTAAGAGGGTGGGCTAGCGGGACGTATACAGATACGCAGTATTTT. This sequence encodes CASSLRGWASGTYTDTQYF.

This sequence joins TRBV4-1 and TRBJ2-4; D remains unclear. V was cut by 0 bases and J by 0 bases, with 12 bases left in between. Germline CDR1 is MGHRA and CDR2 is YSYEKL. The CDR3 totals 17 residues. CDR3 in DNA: TGCGCCAGCAGCCAAGATAGGCCAGAATTAGCCAAAAACATTCAGTACTTC. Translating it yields CASSQDRPELAKNIQYF.

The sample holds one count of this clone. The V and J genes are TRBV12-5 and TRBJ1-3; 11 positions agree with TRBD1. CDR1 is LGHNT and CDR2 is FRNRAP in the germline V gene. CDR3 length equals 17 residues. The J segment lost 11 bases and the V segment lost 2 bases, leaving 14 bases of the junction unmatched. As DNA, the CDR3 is TGTGCTAGTGGTTTGTTCCCACGGGACAGGGGGGCAGAAGCCATATATTTT. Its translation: CASGLFPRDRGAEAIYF.

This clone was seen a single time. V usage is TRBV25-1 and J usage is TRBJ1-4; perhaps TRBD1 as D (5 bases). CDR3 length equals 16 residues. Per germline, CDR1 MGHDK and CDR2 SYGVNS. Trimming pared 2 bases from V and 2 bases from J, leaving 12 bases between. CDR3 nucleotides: TGTGCCAGCAGTGAAGGCAGACGGGGGACTAATGAAAAACTGTTTTTT. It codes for CASSEGRRGTNEKLFF.

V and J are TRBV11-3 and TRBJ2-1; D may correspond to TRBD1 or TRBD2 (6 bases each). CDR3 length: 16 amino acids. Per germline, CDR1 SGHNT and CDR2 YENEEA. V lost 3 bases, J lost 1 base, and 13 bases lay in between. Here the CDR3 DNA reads TGTGCCAGCAGCTTGGGGGGCGTTAGATCCTACAATGAGCAGTTCTTC. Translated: CASSLGGVRSYNEQFF.

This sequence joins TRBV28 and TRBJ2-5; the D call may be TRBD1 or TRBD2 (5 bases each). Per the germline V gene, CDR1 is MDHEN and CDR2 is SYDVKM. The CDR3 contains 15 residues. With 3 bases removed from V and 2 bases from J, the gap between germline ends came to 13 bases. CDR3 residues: CASSFPGAAQETQYF. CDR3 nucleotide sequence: TGTGCCAGCAGTTTCCCCGGGGCGGCGCAAGAGACCCAGTACTTC.

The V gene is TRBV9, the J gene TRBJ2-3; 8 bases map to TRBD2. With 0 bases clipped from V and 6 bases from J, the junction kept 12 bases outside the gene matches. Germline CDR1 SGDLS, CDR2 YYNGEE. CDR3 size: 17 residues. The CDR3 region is CASSVANGRAGGDTQYF. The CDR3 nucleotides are TGTGCCAGCAGCGTAGCTAACGGGAGGGCAGGCGGGGATACGCAGTATTTT.

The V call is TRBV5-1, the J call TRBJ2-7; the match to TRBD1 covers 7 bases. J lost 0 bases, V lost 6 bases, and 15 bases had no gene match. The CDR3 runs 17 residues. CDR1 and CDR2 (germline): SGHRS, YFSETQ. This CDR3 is CASNYGDSRPSSYEQYF. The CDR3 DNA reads TGCGCCAGCAACTACGGGGACAGCCGACCCAGCTCCTACGAGCAGTACTTC.

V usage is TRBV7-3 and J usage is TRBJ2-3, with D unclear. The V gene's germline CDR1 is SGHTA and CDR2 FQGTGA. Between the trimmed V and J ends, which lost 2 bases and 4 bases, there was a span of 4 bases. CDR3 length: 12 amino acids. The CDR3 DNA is TGTGCCAGCAGCTTATGGCCAGATACGCAGTATTTT. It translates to CASSLWPDTQYF.

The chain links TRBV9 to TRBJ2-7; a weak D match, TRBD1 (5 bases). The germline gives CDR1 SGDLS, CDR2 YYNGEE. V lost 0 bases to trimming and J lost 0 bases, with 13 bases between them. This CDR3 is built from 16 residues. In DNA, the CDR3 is TGTGCCAGCAGCGTAGGGTCTTGGGGCGGCTCCTACGAGCAGTACTTC. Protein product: CASSVGSWGGSYEQYF. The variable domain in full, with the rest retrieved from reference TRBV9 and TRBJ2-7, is DSGVTQTPKHLITATGQRVTLRCSPRSGDLSVYWYQQSLDQGLQFLIQYYNGEERAKGNILERFSAQQFPDLHSELNLSSLELGDSALYFCASSVGSWGGSYEQYFGPGTRLTVT.

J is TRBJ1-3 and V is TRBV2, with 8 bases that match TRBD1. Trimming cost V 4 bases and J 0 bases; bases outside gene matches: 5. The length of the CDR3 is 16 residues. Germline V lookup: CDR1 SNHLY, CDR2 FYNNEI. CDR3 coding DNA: TGTGCCAGCAGTGTCGCAGGGGGCAACTCTGGAAACACCATATATTTT. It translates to CASSVAGGNSGNTIYF.

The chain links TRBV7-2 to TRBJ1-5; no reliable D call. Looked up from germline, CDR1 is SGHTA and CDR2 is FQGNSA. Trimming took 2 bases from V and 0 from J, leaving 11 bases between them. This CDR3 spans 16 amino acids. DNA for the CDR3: TGTGCCAGCAGCTTACTCTATTCGCTTAGCAATCAGCCCCAGCATTTT. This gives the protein CASSLLYSLSNQPQHF. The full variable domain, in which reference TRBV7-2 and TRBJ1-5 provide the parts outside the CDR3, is GAGVSQSPSNKVTEKGKDVELRCDPISGHTALYWYRQSLGQGLEFLIYFQGNSAPDKSGLPSDRFSAERTGGSVSTLTIQRTQQEDSAVYLCASSLLYSLSNQPQHFGDGTRLSIL.

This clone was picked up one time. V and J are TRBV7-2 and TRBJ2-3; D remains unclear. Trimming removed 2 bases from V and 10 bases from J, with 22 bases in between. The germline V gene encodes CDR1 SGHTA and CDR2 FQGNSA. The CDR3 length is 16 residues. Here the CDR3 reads CASSLSQNSWGRAQYF. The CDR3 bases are TGTGCCAGCAGCTTATCCCAGAATAGCTGGGGTCGGGCGCAGTATTTT.

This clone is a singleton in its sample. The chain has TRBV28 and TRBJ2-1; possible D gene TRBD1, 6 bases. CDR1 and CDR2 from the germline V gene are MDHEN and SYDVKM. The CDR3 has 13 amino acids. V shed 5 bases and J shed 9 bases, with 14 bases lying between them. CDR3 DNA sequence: TGTGCCAGCAGTCCCCGACAGGCAGGTGAGCAGTTCTTC. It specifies CASSPRQAGEQFF.

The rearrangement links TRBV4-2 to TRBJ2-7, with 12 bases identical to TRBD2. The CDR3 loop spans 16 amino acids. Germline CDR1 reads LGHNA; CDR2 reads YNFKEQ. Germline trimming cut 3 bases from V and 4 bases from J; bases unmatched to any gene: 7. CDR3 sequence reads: CASSQETSGSMYEQYF. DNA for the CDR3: TGTGCCAGCAGCCAGGAGACTAGCGGGAGTATGTACGAGCAGTACTTC.

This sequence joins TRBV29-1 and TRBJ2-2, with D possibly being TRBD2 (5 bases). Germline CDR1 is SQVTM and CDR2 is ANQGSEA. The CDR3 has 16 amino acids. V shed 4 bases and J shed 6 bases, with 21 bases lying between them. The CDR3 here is CSVVRSRGSKAGELFF. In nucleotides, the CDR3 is TGCAGCGTTGTCCGGTCCCGAGGGTCTAAAGCCGGGGAGCTGTTTTTT.

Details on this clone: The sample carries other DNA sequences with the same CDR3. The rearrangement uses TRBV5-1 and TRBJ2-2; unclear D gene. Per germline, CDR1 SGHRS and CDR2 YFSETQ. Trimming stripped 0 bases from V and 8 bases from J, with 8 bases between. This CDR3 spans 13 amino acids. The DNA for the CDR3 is TGCGCCAGCAGCTTGGCCGTAGCTGGGGAGCTGTTTTTT. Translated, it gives CASSLAVAGELFF.

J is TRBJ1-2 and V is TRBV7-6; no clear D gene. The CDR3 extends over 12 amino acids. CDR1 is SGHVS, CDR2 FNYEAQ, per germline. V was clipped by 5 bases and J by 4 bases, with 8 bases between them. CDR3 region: CASSQMGYGYTF. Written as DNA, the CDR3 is TGTGCCAGCAGCCAAATGGGCTATGGCTACACCTTC. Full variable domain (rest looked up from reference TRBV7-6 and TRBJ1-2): GAGVSQSPRYKVTKRGQDVALRCDPISGHVSLYWYRQALGQGPEFLTYFNYEAQQDKSGLPNDRFSAERPEGSISTLTIQRTEQRDSAMYRCASSQMGYGYTFGSGTRLTVV.

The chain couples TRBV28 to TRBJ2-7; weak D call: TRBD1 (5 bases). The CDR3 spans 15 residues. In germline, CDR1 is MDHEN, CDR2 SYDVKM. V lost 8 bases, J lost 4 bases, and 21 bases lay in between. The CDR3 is CASLMGLGAAYEQYF. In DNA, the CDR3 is TGTGCCAGCCTAATGGGTCTAGGGGCCGCTTACGAGCAGTACTTC.

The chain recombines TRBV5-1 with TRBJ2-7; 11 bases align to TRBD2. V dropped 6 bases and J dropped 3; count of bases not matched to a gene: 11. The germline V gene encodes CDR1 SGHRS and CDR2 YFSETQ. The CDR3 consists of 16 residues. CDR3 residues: CASTYIAGGAGYEQYF. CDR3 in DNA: TGCGCCAGCACCTATATAGCGGGAGGGGCCGGCTACGAGCAGTACTTC.

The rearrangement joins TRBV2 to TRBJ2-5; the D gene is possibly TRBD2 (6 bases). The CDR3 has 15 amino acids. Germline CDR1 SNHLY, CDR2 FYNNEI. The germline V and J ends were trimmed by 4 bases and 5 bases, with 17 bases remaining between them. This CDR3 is CASSALAARGETQYF. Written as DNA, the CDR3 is TGTGCCAGCAGTGCTTTAGCGGCCCGGGGGGAGACCCAGTACTTC.

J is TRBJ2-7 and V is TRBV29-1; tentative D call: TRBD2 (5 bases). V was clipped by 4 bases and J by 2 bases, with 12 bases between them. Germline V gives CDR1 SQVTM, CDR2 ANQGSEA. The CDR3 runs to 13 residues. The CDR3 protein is CSVGGSETYEQYF. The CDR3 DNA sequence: TGCAGCGTTGGGGGTAGCGAAACCTACGAGCAGTACTTC.

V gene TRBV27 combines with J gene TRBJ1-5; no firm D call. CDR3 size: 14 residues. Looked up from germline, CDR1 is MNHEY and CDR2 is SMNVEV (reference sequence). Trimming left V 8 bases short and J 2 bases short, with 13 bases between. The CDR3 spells CASGPSWGNQPQHF. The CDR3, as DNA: TGTGCCAGCGGACCGTCGTGGGGCAATCAGCCCCAGCATTTT.

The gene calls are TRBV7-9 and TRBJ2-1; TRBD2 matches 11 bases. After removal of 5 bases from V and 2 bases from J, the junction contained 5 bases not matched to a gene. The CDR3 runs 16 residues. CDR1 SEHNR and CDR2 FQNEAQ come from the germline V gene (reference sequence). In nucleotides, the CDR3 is TGTGCCAGCAGCCCCGGGACTAGCGGCCCCTACAATGAGCAGTTCTTC. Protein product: CASSPGTSGPYNEQFF. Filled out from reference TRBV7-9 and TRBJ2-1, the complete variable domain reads DTGVSQNPRHKITKRGQNVTFRCDPISEHNRLYWYRQTLGQGPEFLTYFQNEAQLEKSRLLSDRFSAERPKGSFSTLEIQRTEQGDSAMYLCASSPGTSGPYNEQFFGPGTRLTVL.

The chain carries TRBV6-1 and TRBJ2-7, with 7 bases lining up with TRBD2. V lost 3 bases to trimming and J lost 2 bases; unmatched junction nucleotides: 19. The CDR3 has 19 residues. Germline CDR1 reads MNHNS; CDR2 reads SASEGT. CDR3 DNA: TGTGCCAGCAGTGACCCGGGTGCGGGAGCTAGTTTAATTACCTACGAGCAGTACTTC. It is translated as CASSDPGAGASLITYEQYF.

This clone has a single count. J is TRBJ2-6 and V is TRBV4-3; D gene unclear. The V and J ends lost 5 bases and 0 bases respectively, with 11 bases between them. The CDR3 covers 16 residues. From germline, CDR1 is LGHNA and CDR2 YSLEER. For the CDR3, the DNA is TGCGCCAGCAGCTCGGAAAGCTTCTCTGGGGCCAACGTCCTGACTTTC. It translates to CASSSESFSGANVLTF.

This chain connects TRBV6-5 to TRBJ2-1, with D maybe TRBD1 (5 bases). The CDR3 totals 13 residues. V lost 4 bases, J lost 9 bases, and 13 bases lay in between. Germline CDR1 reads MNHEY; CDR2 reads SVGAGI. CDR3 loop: CASSSPQGSEQFF. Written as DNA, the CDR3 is TGTGCCAGCAGTTCCCCCCAGGGCAGTGAGCAGTTCTTC.

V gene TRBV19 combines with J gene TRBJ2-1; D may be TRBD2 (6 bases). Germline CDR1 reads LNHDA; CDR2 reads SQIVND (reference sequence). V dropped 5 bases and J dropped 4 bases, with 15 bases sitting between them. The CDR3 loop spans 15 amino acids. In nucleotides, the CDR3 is TGTGCCAGTAGTTCAGGCCTAGCGCTGTACAATGAGCAGTTCTTC. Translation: CASSSGLALYNEQFF.

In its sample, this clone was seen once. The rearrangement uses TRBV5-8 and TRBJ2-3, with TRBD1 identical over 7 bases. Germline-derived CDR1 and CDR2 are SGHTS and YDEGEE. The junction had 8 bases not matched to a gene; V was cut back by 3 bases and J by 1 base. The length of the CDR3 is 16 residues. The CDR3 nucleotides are TGTGCCAGCAGCTGGATGGGACAGACACGCACAGATACGCAGTATTTT. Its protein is CASSWMGQTRTDTQYF.

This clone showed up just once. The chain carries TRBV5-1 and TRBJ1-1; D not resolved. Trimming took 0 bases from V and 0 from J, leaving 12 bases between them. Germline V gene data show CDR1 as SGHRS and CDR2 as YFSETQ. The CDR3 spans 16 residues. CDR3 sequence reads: CASSLAARSLNTEAFF. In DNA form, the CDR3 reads TGCGCCAGCAGCTTGGCCGCCAGGTCCTTGAACACTGAAGCTTTCTTT.